This T cell receptor (beta chain) stems from a study of blood T cells in healthy people across ages. In terms of origin and age, donors were healthy Caucasian individuals from Russia aged about 6 to 90. Together with a sample-barcoded 5' primer, a J-beta primer mix was included in a second PCR lasting about 6 to 11 cycles. TCRdb ran MiXCR on the 5' RACE reads and lists one entry per CDR3 protein. The table has some 690,000 distinct CDR3 sequences, over 20% seen once. The table lists this clonotype with a few counts. This CDR3 has 15 amino acids. Germline V lookup: CDR1 SGHVS, CDR2 FQNEAQ. Trimming took 5 bases from V and 6 from J; bases not matched to a gene: 8.

The genes are TRBV7-8 and TRBJ1-5, with TRBD1 matching over 9 bases. The sequenced sample was blood. This clonotype originated in a man aged 65 to 79 in good health. CDR3 sequence reads: CASSITGTGFQPQHF. As DNA, the CDR3 is TGTGCCAGCAGCATTACCGGGACAGGGTTTCAGCCCCAGCATTTT.